The T cell receptor beta chain under discussion was sequenced for a study of CD8+ T cells in alopecia areata. Regarding the study as a whole: Clonality in lesional scalp, especially alopecia totalis/universalis, exceeded that of normal scalp. Relative to mice, TCR sharing across patients was less clear, a difference possibly HLA-related. Alphabeta T cells residing in normal skin are also sequenced in scalp samples.

With 3 bases clipped from V and 2 bases from J, the junction kept 1 base outside the gene matches. This CDR3 region has 14 residues. Germline V CDR1 and CDR2: MGHDK, SYGVNS. To note about this clone: Its antigen is unknown.

Once RNA had been extracted, it was reverse transcribed into cDNA to act as the sequencing template. Measured with immunoSEQ multiplex PCR; TCRdb has only the in-frame clones, and not every one. The sample holds fewer than 110,000 clones; about 60% are singletons and the top ten take 8% to 10%. The genes are TRBV25-1 and TRBJ1-3, with TRBD1 identical over 7 bases. The sample was CD4+ T cells sorted from blood. The sequence was collected from a human donor in good health. CDR3 DNA: TGTGCCAGCAGTGATGACAGGGCTGGAAACACCATATATTTT. Its translation: CASSDDRAGNTIYF.